The 14 T cell receptor beta chains reported below all come from one sample, sequenced in a study of T cells in Graves' hyperthyroidism and ophthalmopathy. The TCR beta CDR3 regions underwent amplification using RNA transcripts as the source. Researchers ran a first-round RT-PCR on the TCR CDR3 using the HTBI primer set. TCRdb analysed the multiplex PCR reads with MiXCR anew, one entry per CDR3 protein. The sample includes around 450,000 distinct CDR3 sequences, 15% to 19% of them seen just once. Sequencing was carried out using blood. Receptors were obtained from a woman under 30 with Graves' hyperthyroidism.

This clonotype was seen at least ten times. The genes are TRBV28 and TRBJ2-7; TRBD2 agrees at 8 bases. This CDR3 is 15 amino acids long. The germline gives CDR1 MDHEN, CDR2 SYDVKM. Germline trimming cut 6 bases from V and 1 base from J; bases unmatched to any gene: 8. In DNA, the CDR3 is TGTGCCAGCAGATCCAGCGGGAGTCGATCCTACGAGCAGTACTTC. Translated: CASRSSGSRSYEQYF.

This clonotype occurred a few times. The chain recombines TRBV6-8 with TRBJ2-1; D unclear. CDR1 is MNHGY, CDR2 SAAAGT, per germline. CDR3 length: 13 residues. V was trimmed by 11 bases and J by 8 bases, leaving 19 bases between them. For the CDR3, the DNA is TGTGCCCGCCAGCAGACAAAACGGGATGAGCAGTTCTTC. Translating it yields CARQQTKRDEQFF.

V usage is TRBV7-2 and J usage is TRBJ1-1; D perhaps matches TRBD1 (5 bases). The CDR3 has 16 residues. Trimming pared 2 bases from V and 6 bases from J, leaving 19 bases between. Germline V gene data show CDR1 as SGHTA and CDR2 as FQGNSA. This CDR3 is CASSLMQKQRGAEAFF. As DNA, the CDR3 is TGTGCCAGCAGCTTAATGCAGAAACAAAGGGGTGCTGAAGCTTTCTTT.

This clonotype was counted only a few times. This chain joins TRBV6-2 or TRBV6-3 and TRBJ2-1, with D tentatively TRBD1 (6 bases). This CDR3 is 11 amino acids long. Per germline, CDR1 MNHEY and CDR2 SVGEGT. This chain's CDR3 is CAATRGNEQFF. The DNA for the CDR3 is TGTGCGGCGACCAGGGGCAATGAGCAGTTCTTC.

This clonotype was picked up a small number of times. The chain employs TRBV5-1 and TRBJ1-2, with D perhaps TRBD1 (6 bases). CDR3 length equals 13 residues. V lost 0 bases and J lost 10, with 13 bases in between. Germline V gene sequence: CDR1 SGHRS, CDR2 YFSETQ. In DNA form, the CDR3 reads TGCGCCAGCAGCTTGGGGCAGGGGAAGGACTACACCTTC. This sequence encodes CASSLGQGKDYTF.

This clonotype appeared many times. The rearrangement uses TRBV7-2 and TRBJ2-1; 7 bases fit TRBD2. The V and J ends lost 5 bases and 5 bases, in that order; junction bases with no gene match: 6. CDR1 and CDR2 (germline): SGHTA, FQGNSA. The CDR3 is made up of 14 amino acids. DNA of the CDR3: TGTGCCAGCAGCCAGACCGGGACTAACAATGAGCAGTTCTTC. Protein product: CASSQTGTNNEQFF.

The chain recombines TRBV6-1 with TRBJ1-5, with a possible D match to TRBD1 (6 bases). Germline CDR1 MNHNS, CDR2 SASEGT. This CDR3 is 13 amino acids long. The ends were cut back, 7 bases at V and 11 bases at J, with 18 bases in the middle. The CDR3 region is CASTDGFQGSQHF. The CDR3 coding sequence is TGTGCCAGCACTGACGGATTTCAGGGGTCCCAGCATTTT.

The chain employs TRBV3-1 and TRBJ2-1, with unresolved D. Germline values: CDR1 LGHDT, CDR2 YNNKEL (reference sequence). Trimming shortened V by 0 bases and J by 7 bases, and 7 bases separated the two germline ends. The CDR3 runs to 13 residues. The CDR3 nucleotides are TGTGCCAGCAGCCAAGAGAACCGGAATGAGCAGTTCTTC. This translates into CASSQENRNEQFF.

This clonotype was recorded at least ten times. This sequence joins TRBV28 and TRBJ2-3; 9 nucleotides line up with TRBD2. The J segment lost 7 bases and the V segment lost 7 bases, leaving 9 bases of the junction unmatched. CDR3 size: 14 residues. Per germline, CDR1 MDHEN and CDR2 SYDVKM. Here the CDR3 DNA reads TGTGCCAGCACAGGGCGGGAGGGCCGGTATACGCAGTATTTT. Translated: CASTGREGRYTQYF.

The chain's CDR3 is CAISDDSPGYEQFF. CDR3 bases: TGTGCCATCAGTGACGACAGCCCGGGGTATGAGCAGTTCTTC. This chain uses TRBV10-3 with TRBJ2-1; TRBD1 or TRBD2 may be the D gene (5 bases each). CDR3 length: 14 amino acids. CDR1 and CDR2 from the germline V gene are ENHRY and SYGVKD. V was shortened by 3 bases and J by 8 bases, with 14 bases between the two germline ends.

This clonotype came up many times. The chain uses TRBV6-2 or TRBV6-3 and TRBJ2-1; 10 bases agree with TRBD2. The CDR3 runs 15 residues. Germline values: CDR1 MNHEY, CDR2 SVGEGT. After removal of 6 bases from V and 2 bases from J, the junction contained 4 bases not matched to a gene. CDR3 DNA: TGTGCCAGCAGGGAAAGCGGGGGGGCCTACAATGAGCAGTTCTTC. Its translation is CASRESGGAYNEQFF.

This clonotype was counted many times. The chain links TRBV18 to TRBJ1-1; tentatively, D is TRBD1 (6 bases). The V gene's germline CDR1 is KGHSH and CDR2 LQKENI. The CDR3 is made up of 15 amino acids. V lost 6 bases and J lost 1, with 15 bases in between. The CDR3, as DNA: TGTGCCAGCTCCTCCCGACAGGCAAGGAACACTGAAGCTTTCTTT. Its translation is CASSSRQARNTEAFF.

In the case of this clonotype: It may be a read error: a sequence one base away is much more abundant. The chain combines TRBV28 with TRBJ2-7, with D possibly TRBD2 on 7 matching bases. Germline assignment: CDR1 MDHEN and CDR2 SYDVKM. This CDR3 spans 14 amino acids. The CDR3 spells CANSFGGGGYEQYF. The CDR3 nucleotides read TGTGCCAACAGTTTCGGGGGAGGGGGTTACGAGCAGTACTTC.

The sample holds many counts of this clonotype. The CDR3 region is CASSFEQGRYEQYF. The DNA for the CDR3 is TGTGCCAGCAGTTTTGAGCAGGGGCGCTACGAGCAGTACTTC. The chain couples TRBV12-3 or TRBV12-4 to TRBJ2-7; a possible D gene is TRBD1 (6 bases). The V end was cut by 3 bases, the J end by 3 bases, with 12 bases between. The CDR3 spans 14 residues.